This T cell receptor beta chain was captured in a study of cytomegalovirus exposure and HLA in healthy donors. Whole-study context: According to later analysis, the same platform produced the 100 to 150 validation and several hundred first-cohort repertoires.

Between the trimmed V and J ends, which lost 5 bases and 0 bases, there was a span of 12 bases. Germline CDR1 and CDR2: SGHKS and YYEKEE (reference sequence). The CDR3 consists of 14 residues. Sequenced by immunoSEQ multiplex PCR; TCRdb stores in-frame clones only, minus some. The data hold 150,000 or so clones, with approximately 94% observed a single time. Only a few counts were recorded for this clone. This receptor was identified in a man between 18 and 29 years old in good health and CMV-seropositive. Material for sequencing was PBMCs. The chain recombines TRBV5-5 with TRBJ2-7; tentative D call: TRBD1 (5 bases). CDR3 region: CASSPQGSSYEQYF. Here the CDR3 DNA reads TGTGCCAGCAGTCCCCAGGGAAGCTCCTACGAGCAGTACTTC.